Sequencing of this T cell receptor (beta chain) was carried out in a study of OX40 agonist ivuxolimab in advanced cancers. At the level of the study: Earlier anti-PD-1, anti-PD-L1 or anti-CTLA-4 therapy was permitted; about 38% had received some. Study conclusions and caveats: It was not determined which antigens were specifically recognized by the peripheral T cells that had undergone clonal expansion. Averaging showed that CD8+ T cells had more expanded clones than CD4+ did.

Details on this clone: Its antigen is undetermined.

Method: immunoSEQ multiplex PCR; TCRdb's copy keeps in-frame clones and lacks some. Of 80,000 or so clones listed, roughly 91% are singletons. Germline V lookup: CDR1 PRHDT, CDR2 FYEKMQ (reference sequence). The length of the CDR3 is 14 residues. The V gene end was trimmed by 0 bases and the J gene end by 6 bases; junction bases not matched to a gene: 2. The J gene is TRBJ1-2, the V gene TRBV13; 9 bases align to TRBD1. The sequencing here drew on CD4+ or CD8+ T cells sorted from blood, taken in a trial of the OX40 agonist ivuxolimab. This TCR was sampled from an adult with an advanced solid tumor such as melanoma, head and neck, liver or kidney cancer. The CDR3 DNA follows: TGTGCCAGCAGCTTAGGGAGGGACAGGGATGGCTACACCTTC. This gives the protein CASSLGRDRDGYTF.